The T cell receptor beta chain under discussion was sequenced for a study of immune evolution from preneoplasia to lung adenocarcinoma. Germline CDR1 is SQVTM and CDR2 is ANQGSEA. This CDR3 is built from 10 residues. Trimming removed 7 bases at V and 3 bases at J, with 6 bases between. Method: immunoSEQ multiplex PCR; TCRdb's copy keeps in-frame clones and lacks some. The data show under 8,000 clones, roughly 80% seen once. On this clone itself: Its antigen is currently unknown.

Study-wide results and limits: Normal lung had the highest top T cell clone frequencies.

This receptor was obtained from a person aged 65 to 85 with lung adenocarcinoma. Material: FFPE minimally invasive lung adenocarcinoma tissue. This chain links TRBV29-1 with TRBJ1-1; D is undetermined. CDR3: CSGSDTEAFF. CDR3 nucleotide sequence: TGCAGCGGCTCGGACACTGAAGCTTTCTTT.